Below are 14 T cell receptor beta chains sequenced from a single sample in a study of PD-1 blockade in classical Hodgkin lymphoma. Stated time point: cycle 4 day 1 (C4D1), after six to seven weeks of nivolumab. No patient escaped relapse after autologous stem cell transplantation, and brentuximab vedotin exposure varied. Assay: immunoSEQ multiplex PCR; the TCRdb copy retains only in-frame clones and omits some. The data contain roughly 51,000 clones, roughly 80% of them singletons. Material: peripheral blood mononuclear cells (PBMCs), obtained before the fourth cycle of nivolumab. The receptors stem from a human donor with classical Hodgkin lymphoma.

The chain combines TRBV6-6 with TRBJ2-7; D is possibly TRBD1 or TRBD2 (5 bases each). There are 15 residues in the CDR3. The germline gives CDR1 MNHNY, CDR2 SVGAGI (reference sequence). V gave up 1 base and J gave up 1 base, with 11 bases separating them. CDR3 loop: CASSYFGDGSYEQYF. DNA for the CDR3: TGTGCCAGCAGTTACTTCGGGGACGGATCCTACGAGCAGTACTTC.

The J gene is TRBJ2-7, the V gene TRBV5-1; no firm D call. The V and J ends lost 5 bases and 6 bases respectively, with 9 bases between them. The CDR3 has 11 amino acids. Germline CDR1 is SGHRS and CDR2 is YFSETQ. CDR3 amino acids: CASSQPGEQYF. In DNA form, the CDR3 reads TGCGCCAGCAGTCAACCGGGCGAGCAGTACTTC.

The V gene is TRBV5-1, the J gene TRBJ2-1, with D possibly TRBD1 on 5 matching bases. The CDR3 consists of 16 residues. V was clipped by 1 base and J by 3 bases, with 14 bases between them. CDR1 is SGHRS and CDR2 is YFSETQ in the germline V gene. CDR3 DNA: TGCGCCAGCAGCTTGTCGACAGCCACCTACTACAATGAGCAGTTCTTC. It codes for CASSLSTATYYNEQFF.

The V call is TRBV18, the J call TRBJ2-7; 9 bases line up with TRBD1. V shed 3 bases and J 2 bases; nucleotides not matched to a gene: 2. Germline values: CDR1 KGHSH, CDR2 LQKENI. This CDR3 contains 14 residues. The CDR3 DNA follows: TGTGCCAGCTCACCGGGACAGGGTACCTACGAGCAGTACTTC. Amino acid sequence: CASSPGQGTYEQYF. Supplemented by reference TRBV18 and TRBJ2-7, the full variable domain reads NAGVMQNPRHLVRRRGQEARLRCSPMKGHSHVYWYRQLPEEGLKFMVYLQKENIIDESGMPKERFSAEFPKEGPSILRIQQVVRGDSAAYFCASSPGQGTYEQYFGPGTRLTVT.

The CDR3: CASSLFPREGIGELFF. The CDR3 DNA follows: TGCGCCAGCAGCTTGTTCCCGCGGGAGGGTATCGGGGAGCTGTTTTTT. V usage is TRBV5-1 and J usage is TRBJ2-2; 9 bases agree with TRBD2. CDR3 length: 16 amino acids. V dropped 1 base and J dropped 7; count of bases not matched to a gene: 8. The germline gives CDR1 SGHRS, CDR2 YFSETQ.

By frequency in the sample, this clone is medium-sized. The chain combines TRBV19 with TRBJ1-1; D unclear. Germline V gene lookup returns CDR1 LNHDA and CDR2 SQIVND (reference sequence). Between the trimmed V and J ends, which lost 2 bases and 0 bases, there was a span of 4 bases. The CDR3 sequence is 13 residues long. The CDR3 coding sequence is TGTGCCAGTAGTATAAACCTGAACACTGAAGCTTTCTTT. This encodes CASSINLNTEAFF.

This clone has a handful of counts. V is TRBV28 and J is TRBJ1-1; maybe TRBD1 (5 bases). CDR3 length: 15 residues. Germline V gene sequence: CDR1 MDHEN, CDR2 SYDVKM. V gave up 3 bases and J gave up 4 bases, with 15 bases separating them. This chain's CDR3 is CASSFFGHGGTEAFF. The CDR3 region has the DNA TGTGCCAGCAGTTTCTTTGGGCATGGGGGCACTGAAGCTTTCTTT.

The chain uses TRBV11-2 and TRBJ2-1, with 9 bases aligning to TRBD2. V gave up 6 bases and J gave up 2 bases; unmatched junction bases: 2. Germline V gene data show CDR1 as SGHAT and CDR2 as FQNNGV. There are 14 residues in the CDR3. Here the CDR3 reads CASSSGRPYNEQFF. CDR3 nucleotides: TGTGCCAGCAGTAGCGGGAGACCCTACAATGAGCAGTTCTTC.

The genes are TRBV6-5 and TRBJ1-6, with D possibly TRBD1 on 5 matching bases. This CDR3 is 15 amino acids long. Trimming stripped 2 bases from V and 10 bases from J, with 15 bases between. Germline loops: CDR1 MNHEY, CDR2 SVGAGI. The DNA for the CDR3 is TGTGCCAGCAGTTACAGAGCAGGGTTAACGTCACCCCTCCACTTT. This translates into CASSYRAGLTSPLHF.

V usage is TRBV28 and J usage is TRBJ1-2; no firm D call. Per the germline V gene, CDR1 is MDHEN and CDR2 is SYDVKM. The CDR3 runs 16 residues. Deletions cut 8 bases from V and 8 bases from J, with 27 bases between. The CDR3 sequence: CASFRPELLSGLGYTF. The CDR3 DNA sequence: TGTGCCAGCTTCCGACCCGAGCTGCTATCTGGGTTGGGCTACACCTTC.

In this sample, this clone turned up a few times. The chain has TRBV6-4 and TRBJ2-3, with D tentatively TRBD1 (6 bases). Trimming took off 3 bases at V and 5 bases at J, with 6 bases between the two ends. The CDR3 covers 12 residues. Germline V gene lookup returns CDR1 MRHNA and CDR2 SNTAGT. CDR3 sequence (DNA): TGTGCCAGCAGTGAACAGGGAGATACGCAGTATTTT. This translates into CASSEQGDTQYF.

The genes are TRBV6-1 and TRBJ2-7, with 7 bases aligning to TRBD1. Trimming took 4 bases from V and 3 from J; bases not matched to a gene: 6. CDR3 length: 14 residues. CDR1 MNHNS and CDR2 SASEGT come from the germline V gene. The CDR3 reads CASSARQGVYEQYF. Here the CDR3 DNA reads TGTGCCAGCAGTGCCAGACAGGGTGTCTACGAGCAGTACTTC.

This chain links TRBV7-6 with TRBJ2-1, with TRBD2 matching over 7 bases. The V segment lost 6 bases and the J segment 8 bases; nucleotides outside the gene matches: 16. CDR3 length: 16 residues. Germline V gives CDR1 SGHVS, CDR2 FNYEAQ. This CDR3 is CASRLALRQVTYEQFF. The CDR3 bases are TGTGCCAGCAGACTAGCGCTCCGACAAGTAACGTATGAGCAGTTCTTC.

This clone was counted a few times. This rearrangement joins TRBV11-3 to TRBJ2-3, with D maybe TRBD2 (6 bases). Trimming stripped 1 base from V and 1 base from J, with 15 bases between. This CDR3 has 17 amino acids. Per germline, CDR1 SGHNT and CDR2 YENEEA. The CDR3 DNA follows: TGTGCCAGCAGCTTAGTAGGAGGGGTCGGGGGCACAGATACGCAGTATTTT. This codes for CASSLVGGVGGTDTQYF.